The next 4 T cell receptor beta chains were all read from a single sample in a study of regulatory T cells in long-lasting Graves disease. Relying on iRepertoire HTBI primers and Arm-PCR of CDR3 regions, the team built TCR beta libraries. TCRdb re-analysed the multiplex PCR reads in MiXCR, keeping a single row per CDR3 protein. The table has 680,000 or so distinct CDR3 sequences, about 15% seen once; the top ten hold about 17%. Indicated time point: newly diagnosed GD, antithyroid drugs for less than 3 months. From RNA extracted from PBMCs, the TCR library was made. This same sample was also part of a study on T cells in Graves' hyperthyroidism and ophthalmopathy.

Sequencing was performed on peripheral blood mononuclear cells (PBMCs), taken at new diagnosis, from a patient treated with antithyroid drugs. Every receptor here comes from a woman aged 25 to 45 with Graves disease.

Details on this clonotype: The junction departs from germline at one end; a sequencing error may be responsible. The V and J genes are TRBV7-2 and TRBJ1-6; D uncertain. The CDR3 runs to 17 residues. Germline V CDR1 and CDR2: SGHTA, FQGNSA. CDR3 amino acids: CASSQAAGAERNSPLHF. CDR3 in DNA: TGCGCCAGCAGCCAAGCAGCGGGTGCGGAACGGAATTCACCCCTCCACTTT.

This clonotype was counted a few times. The chain joins TRBV9 to TRBJ2-2; 7 nucleotides align to TRBD2. The CDR3 has 17 amino acids. Germline V gives CDR1 SGDLS, CDR2 YYNGEE. The ends lost 0 bases at V and 6 bases at J; junction bases unmatched: 11. Here the CDR3 reads CASSVGLLAVGPGELFF. DNA of the CDR3: TGTGCCAGCAGCGTAGGCCTGCTAGCGGTCGGTCCCGGGGAGCTGTTTTTT.

This clonotype was seen ten or more times. This sequence joins TRBV11-2 and TRBJ1-1, with 7 bases matching TRBD1. Trimming took 5 bases from V and 1 from J; bases not matched to a gene: 4. The CDR3 is 14 amino acids. CDR1 SGHAT and CDR2 FQNNGV come from the germline V gene. The CDR3 nucleotides are TGTGCCAGCAGCGCCCGGGACAGGAACACTGAAGCTTTCTTT. Translated: CASSARDRNTEAFF.

This clonotype was found many times. The rearrangement links TRBV30 to TRBJ2-1; weak D call: TRBD2 (7 bases). V was cut by 3 bases and J by 2 bases, with 11 bases left in between. The CDR3 covers 14 residues. Germline assignment: CDR1 GTSNPN and CDR2 SVGIG (reference sequence). In nucleotides, the CDR3 is TGTGCCTGGAGAGGGGGGGGTACCTACAATGAGCAGTTCTTC. Residues: CAWRGGGTYNEQFF.